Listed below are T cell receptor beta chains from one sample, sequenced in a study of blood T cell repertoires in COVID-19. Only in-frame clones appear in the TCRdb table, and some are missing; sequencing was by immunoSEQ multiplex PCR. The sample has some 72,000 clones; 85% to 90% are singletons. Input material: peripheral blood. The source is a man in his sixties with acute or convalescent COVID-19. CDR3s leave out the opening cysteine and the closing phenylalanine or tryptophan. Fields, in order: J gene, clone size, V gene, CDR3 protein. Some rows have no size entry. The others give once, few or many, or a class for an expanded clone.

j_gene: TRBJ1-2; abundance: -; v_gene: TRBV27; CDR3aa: ASSLKGPWNGYT
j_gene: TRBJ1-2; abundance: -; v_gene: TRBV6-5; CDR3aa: ASSTSPGLNYGYT
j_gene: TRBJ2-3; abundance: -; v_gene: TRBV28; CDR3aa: ASSLYGGGDTQY
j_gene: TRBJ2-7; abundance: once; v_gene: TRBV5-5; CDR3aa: ASSFGRGVPDEQY
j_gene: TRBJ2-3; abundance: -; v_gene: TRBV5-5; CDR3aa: ASSFALAGTDTQY
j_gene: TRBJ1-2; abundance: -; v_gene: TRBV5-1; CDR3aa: ASSLPLQGYGYT
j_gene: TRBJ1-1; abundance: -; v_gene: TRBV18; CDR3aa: ASSAAAEGTGEAF
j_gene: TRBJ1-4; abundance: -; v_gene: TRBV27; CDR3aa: ASSVTGGYEKLF
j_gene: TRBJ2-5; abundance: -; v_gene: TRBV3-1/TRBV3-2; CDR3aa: ASSQGRRGETQY
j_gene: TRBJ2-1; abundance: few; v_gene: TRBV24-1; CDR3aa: ATSETGGINEQF
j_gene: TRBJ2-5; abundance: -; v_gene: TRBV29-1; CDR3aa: SVVLAGVETQY
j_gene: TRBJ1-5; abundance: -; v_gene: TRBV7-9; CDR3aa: ASSLIQGQPQH
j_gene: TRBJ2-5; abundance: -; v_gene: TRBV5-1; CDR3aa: ASSSGGGPPAETQY
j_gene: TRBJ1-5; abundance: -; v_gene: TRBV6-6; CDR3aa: ASSYSGTGVGQPQH
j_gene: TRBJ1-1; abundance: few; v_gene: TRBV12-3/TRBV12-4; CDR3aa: ASSLAVGQI
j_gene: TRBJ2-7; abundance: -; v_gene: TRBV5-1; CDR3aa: ASSEGQGGVYEQY
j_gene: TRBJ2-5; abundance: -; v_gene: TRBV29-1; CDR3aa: SVTGAAQETQY
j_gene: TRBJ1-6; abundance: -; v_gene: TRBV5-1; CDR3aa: ASSLNTGGDSPLH
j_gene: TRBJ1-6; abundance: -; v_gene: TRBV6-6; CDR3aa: AVTDSSYNSPLH
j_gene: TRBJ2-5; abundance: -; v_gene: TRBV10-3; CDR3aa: AISEVGGAGGTQY